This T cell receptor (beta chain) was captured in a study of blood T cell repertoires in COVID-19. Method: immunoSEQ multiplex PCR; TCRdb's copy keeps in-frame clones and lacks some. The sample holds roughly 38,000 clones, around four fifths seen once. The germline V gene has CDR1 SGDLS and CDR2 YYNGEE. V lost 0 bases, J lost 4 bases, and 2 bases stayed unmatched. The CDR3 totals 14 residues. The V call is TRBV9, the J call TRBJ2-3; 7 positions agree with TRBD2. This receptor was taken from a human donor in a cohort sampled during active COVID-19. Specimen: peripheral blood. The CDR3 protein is CASSVGEGSDTQYF. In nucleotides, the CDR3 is TGTGCCAGCAGCGTAGGGGAGGGTTCAGATACGCAGTATTTT.